Shown below are 22 T cell receptor beta chains from a single sample sequenced in a study of cytomegalovirus exposure and HLA in healthy donors. PCR was performed using 60 Vbeta and 13 Jbeta primers. Profiling relied on immunoSEQ multiplex PCR, and the TCRdb table lists in-frame clones only, not all of them. The data hold roughly 97,000 clones, with about 79% observed a single time. The material sequenced was PBMCs. All receptors derive from a man aged 60-69 years in good health and CMV-seropositive.

The rearrangement joins TRBV5-6 to TRBJ2-4; D call uncertain. The CDR3 loop spans 14 amino acids. Germline assignment: CDR1 SGHDT and CDR2 YYEEEE. The V end lost 2 bases, the J end lost 8 bases, and 14 bases lay between the germline ends. DNA for the CDR3: TGTGCCAGCAGCTTACGTTCGGTGAGAGACATTCAGTACTTC. Its protein product is CASSLRSVRDIQYF.

This clone is a singleton in its sample. The chain has TRBV28 and TRBJ1-5, with a tentative D call TRBD1 (5 bases). The CDR3 consists of 15 residues. Germline V gives CDR1 MDHEN, CDR2 SYDVKM. V shed 4 bases and J shed 0 bases, with 10 bases lying between them. CDR3 DNA sequence: TGTGCCAGCAGTTCGACAGTCCCTAGCAATCAGCCCCAGCATTTT. Encoded protein: CASSSTVPSNQPQHF.

The chain carries TRBV14 and TRBJ2-1, with 14 bases aligning to TRBD2. Germline V gene sequence: CDR1 SGHDN, CDR2 FVKESK. J gave up 7 bases and V 0 bases, and 11 bases lay outside the gene matches. CDR3 length: 19 amino acids. As DNA, the CDR3 is TGTGCCAGCAGCCAAGACCTGGGACTAGCGGGGGCGCGGGGGAATGAGCAGTTCTTC. It translates to CASSQDLGLAGARGNEQFF.

This clone occurred a few times. The rearrangement uses TRBV19 and TRBJ1-4; 9 bases agree with TRBD1. Looked up from germline, CDR1 is LNHDA and CDR2 is SQIVND (reference sequence). V lost 7 bases to trimming and J lost 5 bases; unmatched junction nucleotides: 8. CDR3 length: 15 residues. The CDR3 DNA sequence: TGTGCCAGTACCCCCTTGGACAGGGGAAATGAAAAACTGTTTTTT. It encodes CASTPLDRGNEKLFF. Full variable domain (outside the CDR3, taken from reference TRBV19 and TRBJ1-4): DGGITQSPKYLFRKEGQNVTLSCEQNLNHDAMYWYRQDPGQGLRLIYYSQIVNDFQKGDIAEGYSVSREKKESFPLTVTSAQKNPTAFYLCASTPLDRGNEKLFFGSGTQLSVL.

The V and J genes are TRBV6-5 and TRBJ2-3, with 7 bases that match TRBD2. V was clipped by 4 bases and J by 2 bases; unmatched bases: 6. CDR1 is MNHEY and CDR2 is SVGAGI in the germline V gene. CDR3 length: 15 residues. This CDR3 reads CASSFSSGPTDTQYF. The CDR3 bases are TGTGCCAGCAGTTTCTCTAGCGGACCCACAGATACGCAGTATTTT.

The J gene is TRBJ1-1, the V gene TRBV6-6; 10 nucleotides agree with TRBD1. The CDR3 spans 13 residues. Germline trimming cut 2 bases from V and 7 bases from J; bases unmatched to any gene: 1. Germline lookup yields CDR1 MNHNY and CDR2 SVGAGI (reference sequence). CDR3 residues: CASSYGQGDEAFF. The CDR3 nucleotides read TGTGCCAGCAGTTACGGACAGGGGGATGAAGCTTTCTTT.

This clone was counted a single time. CDR3 amino acids: CASSKDPTSGGERSYEQYF. The DNA for the CDR3 is TGTGCCAGCAGCAAAGACCCGACTAGCGGGGGGGAGCGATCCTACGAGCAGTACTTC. The chain is built from TRBV21-1 and TRBJ2-7; TRBD2 reflects the table's D call only, with no check against the DNA. TRBV21-1 counts as a pseudogene. The CDR3 length is 19 residues.

V and J are TRBV27 and TRBJ2-5, with a possible D match to TRBD1 (6 bases). Germline values: CDR1 MNHEY, CDR2 SMNVEV (reference sequence). The CDR3 has 17 amino acids. Trimming cost V 1 base and J 5 bases, with 20 bases left between them. The CDR3: CASSLWTPTGLGETQYF. The CDR3 DNA follows: TGTGCCAGCAGTTTATGGACTCCCACAGGGTTGGGGGAGACCCAGTACTTC.

The genes are TRBV5-8 and TRBJ1-2; 10 positions agree with TRBD1. With V trimmed by 4 bases and J by 4 bases, 10 bases remained unmatched. Germline assignment: CDR1 SGHTS and CDR2 YDEGEE. CDR3 size: 16 residues. CDR3 amino acids: CASSLLGTGASYGYTF. The CDR3 nucleotides are TGTGCCAGCAGCCTTTTGGGGACAGGGGCCTCCTATGGCTACACCTTC. The full variable domain, completed using reference TRBV5-8 and TRBJ1-2, is EAGVTQSPTHLIKTRGQQATLRCSPISGHTSVYWYQQALGLGLQFLLWYDEGEERNRGNFPPRFSGRQFPNYSSELNVNALELEDSALYLCASSLLGTGASYGYTFGSGTRLTVV.

This chain connects TRBV5-6 to TRBJ2-2, with 12 bases fitting TRBD1. The CDR3 extends over 19 amino acids. J lost 3 bases, V lost 4 bases, and 13 bases had no gene match. The V gene's germline CDR1 is SGHDT and CDR2 YYEEEE. CDR3 bases: TGTGCCAGCAGCGGCCGGGACAGGGGGCTTTTTGTCTACACCGGGGAGCTGTTTTTT. It is translated as CASSGRDRGLFVYTGELFF.

A few counts support this clone. The chain recombines TRBV7-9 with TRBJ1-6; TRBD1 aligns across 7 bases. The V gene end was trimmed by 5 bases and the J gene end by 9 bases; junction bases not matched to a gene: 7. Germline CDR1 reads SEHNR; CDR2 reads FQNEAQ (reference sequence). The CDR3 loop spans 14 amino acids. This CDR3 is CASSIGQEGSPLHF. The DNA of the CDR3 is TGTGCCAGCAGCATTGGACAGGAGGGTTCACCCCTCCACTTT.

This clone has only a few counts. The V and J genes are TRBV19 and TRBJ2-7; possible D gene TRBD2, 6 bases. CDR3 length equals 13 residues. Between the trimmed V and J ends, which lost 2 bases and 3 bases, there was a span of 8 bases. CDR1 LNHDA and CDR2 SQIVND come from the germline V gene (reference sequence). This chain's CDR3 is CASSITGSYEQYF. As DNA, the CDR3 is TGTGCCAGTAGTATAACCGGGAGCTACGAGCAGTACTTC. The full variable domain, rest sourced from reference TRBV19 and TRBJ2-7, is DGGITQSPKYLFRKEGQNVTLSCEQNLNHDAMYWYRQDPGQGLRLIYYSQIVNDFQKGDIAEGYSVSREKKESFPLTVTSAQKNPTAFYLCASSITGSYEQYFGPGTRLTVT.

This chain joins TRBV15 and TRBJ2-7; tentative D call: TRBD2 (5 bases). The CDR3 has 12 amino acids. In germline, CDR1 is LNHNV, CDR2 YYDKDF (reference sequence). The V end was cut by 0 bases, the J end by 8 bases, with 8 bases between. CDR3 coding DNA: TGTGCCACCAGCAGAGATCGCGGGCAGCAGTACTTC. It codes for CATSRDRGQQYF.

The J gene is TRBJ1-5, the V gene TRBV6-1; 7 positions match TRBD1. V dropped 10 bases and J dropped 0; count of bases not matched to a gene: 6. Germline V gene lookup returns CDR1 MNHNS and CDR2 SASEGT. The CDR3 length is 14 residues. CDR3 residues: CAIGTASSNQPQHF. The CDR3 region has the DNA TGTGCCATCGGGACAGCTAGTAGCAATCAGCCCCAGCATTTT.

The CDR3 DNA is TGCGCCAGCAGTGAGTCGGAGGTGGCCTACAATGAGCAGTTCTTC. Translated: CASSESEVAYNEQFF. The chain is built from TRBV10-1 and TRBJ2-1; TRBD2 is a possible D gene (5 bases). Trimming shortened V by 0 bases and J by 2 bases, and 8 bases separated the two germline ends. Germline V CDR1 and CDR2: WNHNN, SYGVQD (reference sequence). The CDR3 contains 15 residues.

V and J are TRBV7-6 and TRBJ2-7; D unresolved. There are 14 residues in the CDR3. With 3 bases removed from V and 2 bases from J, the gap between germline ends came to 11 bases. Germline CDR1 SGHVS, CDR2 FNYEAQ. CDR3 loop: CASSFGSEAYEQYF. The CDR3 DNA reads TGTGCCAGCAGCTTTGGGTCTGAGGCCTACGAGCAGTACTTC.

The genes are TRBV19 and TRBJ2-7, with 10 nucleotides matching TRBD1. The J segment lost 5 bases and the V segment lost 3 bases, leaving 4 bases of the junction unmatched. CDR1 and CDR2 from the germline V gene are LNHDA and SQIVND (reference sequence). CDR3 length equals 14 residues. The CDR3 is CASSMGQGSDEQYF. The CDR3 DNA reads TGTGCCAGTAGTATGGGACAGGGGTCCGACGAGCAGTACTTC.

J is TRBJ2-3 and V is TRBV6-1, with a tentative D call TRBD2 (6 bases). The CDR3 has 13 residues. V lost 7 bases, J lost 2 bases, and 10 bases lay in between. The V gene's germline CDR1 is MNHNS and CDR2 SASEGT. This CDR3 reads CASNPGATDTQYF. The DNA for the CDR3 is TGTGCCAGCAATCCGGGAGCCACAGATACGCAGTATTTT.

The genes are TRBV10-3 and TRBJ2-2; 7 bases line up with TRBD2. The J segment lost 6 bases and the V segment lost 7 bases, leaving 14 bases of the junction unmatched. There are 16 residues in the CDR3. Germline assignment: CDR1 ENHRY and CDR2 SYGVKD. CDR3 DNA: TGTGCCATCACCGGAGAAGGCGGGAGCCCAGCCGGGGAGCTGTTTTTT. It translates to CAITGEGGSPAGELFF.

CDR3 sequence: CASSSGRSGNTIYF. The CDR3 nucleotides read TGTGCCAGCAGTTCAGGCCGCTCTGGAAACACCATATATTTT. The chain has TRBV6-5 and TRBJ1-3; no clear D gene. The V end lost 4 bases, the J end lost 0 bases, and 7 bases lay between the germline ends. The CDR3 is 14 amino acids. Germline lookup yields CDR1 MNHEY and CDR2 SVGAGI.

V gene TRBV5-4 combines with J gene TRBJ2-1; TRBD2 agrees at 15 bases. J was trimmed by 0 bases and V by 4 bases; bases with no gene match: 5. Germline V lookup: CDR1 SGHNT, CDR2 YYREEE (reference sequence). The CDR3 has 18 amino acids. The CDR3 coding sequence is TGTGCCAGCAGCCGGACTAGCGGGGGGGCAGGCTCCTACAATGAGCAGTTCTTC. It translates to CASSRTSGGAGSYNEQFF.

A few counts support this clone. The chain carries TRBV28 and TRBJ1-4; 9 bases fit TRBD1. CDR1 and CDR2 from the germline V gene are MDHEN and SYDVKM. V lost 2 bases and J lost 8; bases outside the gene matches: 6. CDR3 size: 15 residues. The CDR3 protein is CASSLGTGLGEKLFF. CDR3 nucleotide sequence: TGTGCCAGCAGTTTAGGGACAGGGCTAGGGGAAAAACTGTTTTTT.